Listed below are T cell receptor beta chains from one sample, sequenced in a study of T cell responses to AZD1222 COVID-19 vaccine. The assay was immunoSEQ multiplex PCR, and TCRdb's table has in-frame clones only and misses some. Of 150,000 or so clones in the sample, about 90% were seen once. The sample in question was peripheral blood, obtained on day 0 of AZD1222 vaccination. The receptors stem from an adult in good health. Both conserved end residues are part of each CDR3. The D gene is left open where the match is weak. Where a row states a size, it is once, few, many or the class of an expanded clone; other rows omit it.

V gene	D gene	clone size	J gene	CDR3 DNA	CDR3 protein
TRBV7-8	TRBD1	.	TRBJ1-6	TGTGCCAGCAGCTTTGGGACAGGGGGCATTGATTCACCCCTCCACTTT	CASSFGTGGIDSPLHF
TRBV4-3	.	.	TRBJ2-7	TGCGCCAGCAGCCTAAGACAGACGGGACCCTACGAGCAGTACTTC	CASSLRQTGPYEQYF
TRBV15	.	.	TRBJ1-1	TGTGCCACCAGCAGAGATCGAGGGGCTTTCACTGAAGCTTTCTTT	CATSRDRGAFTEAFF
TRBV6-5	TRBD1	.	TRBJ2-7	TGTGCCAGCCGTACCGGGACAGCGAGCTCCTACGAGCAGTACTTC	CASRTGTASSYEQYF
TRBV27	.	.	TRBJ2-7	TGTGCCAGCAGTTTAGCAGCTTCCTACGAGCAGTACTTC	CASSLAASYEQYF
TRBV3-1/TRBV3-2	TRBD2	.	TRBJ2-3	TGTGCCAGCAGCCAAGCTCTGACTAGCGGGGGCGATACGCAGTATTTT	CASSQALTSGGDTQYF
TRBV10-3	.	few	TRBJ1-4	TGTGCCAGCAGGACAACTAATGAAAAACTGTTTTTT	CASRTTNEKLFF
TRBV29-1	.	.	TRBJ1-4	TGCAGCTTAAGGCGGTCGGGAGATGAAAAACTGTTTTTT	CSLRRSGDEKLFF
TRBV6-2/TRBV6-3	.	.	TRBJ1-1	TGTGCCAGCAGTTACTCGTCTCGGGGCGGCACGAACACTGAAGCTTTCTTT	CASSYSSRGGTNTEAFF
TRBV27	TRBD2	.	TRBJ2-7	TGTGCCAGCAGCCCGAGCGGGGGTTCTACCTACGAGCAGTACTTC	CASSPSGGSTYEQYF
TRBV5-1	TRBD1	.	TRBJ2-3	TGCGCCAGCAGCGAGGGACAGGGCCACGGGGATACGCAGTATTTT	CASSEGQGHGDTQYF
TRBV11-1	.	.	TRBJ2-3	TGTGCCAGCAGCGCGGGGTCATTCGATACGCAGTATTTT	CASSAGSFDTQYF
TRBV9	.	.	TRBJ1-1	TGTGCCAGCAGCCGCGGTGGCGACAGCCAAGCTTTCTTT	CASSRGGDSQAFF
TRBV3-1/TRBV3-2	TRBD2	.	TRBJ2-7	TGTGCCAGCAAACCGGGACTAGCTACCTACGAGCAGTACTTC	CASKPGLATYEQYF
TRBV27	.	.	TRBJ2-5	TGTGCCAGCAGCTTTTTGGGTCTGGAGACCCAGTACTTC	CASSFLGLETQYF
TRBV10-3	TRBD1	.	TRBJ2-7	TGTGCCATCAGTGAGTCGAAAGACAGGGTTTACGAGCAGTACTTC	CAISESKDRVYEQYF
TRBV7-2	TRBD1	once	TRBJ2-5	TGTGCCAGCAGCTTCGACAGGGCGGTCCGTGGGACCCAGTACTTC	CASSFDRAVRGTQYF
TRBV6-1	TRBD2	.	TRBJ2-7	TGTGCCAGCAGTGAAGGGGGGGGGTCCCCCTACGAGCAGTACTTC	CASSEGGGSPYEQYF
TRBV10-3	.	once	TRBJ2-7	TGTGCCATCAGCAACCCCCGCCAGGGCTCCTACGAGCAGTACTTC	CAISNPRQGSYEQYF
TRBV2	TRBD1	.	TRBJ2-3	TGTGCCAGCAGTCTACAGGGGGGAAGCACAGATACGCAGTATTTT	CASSLQGGSTDTQYF